This T cell receptor (beta chain) was identified during a study of circulating and synovial CD4+ cells in juvenile arthritis. Study observations and caveats: Bulk blood CD4 repertoires were more diverse than these.

The CDR3 is made up of 14 amino acids. Germline V gives CDR1 SNHLY, CDR2 FYNNEI. Trimming cost V 7 bases and J 3 bases; bases outside gene matches: 4. This clone was seen a single time. Its specificity is unknown. Some clones are missing from TCRdb's copy, which holds only in-frame ones; the method was immunoSEQ multiplex PCR. The sample records approximately 36,000 clones, 85% to 95% being singletons. The chain combines TRBV2 with TRBJ2-7; TRBD2 aligns across 12 bases. The source is a human donor with juvenile idiopathic arthritis. Sequencing was carried out using CD4+ T cells from blood. The CDR3 coding sequence is TGTGCCAGCAAGACTAGCGGGAGTAGCTACGAGCAGTACTTC. It encodes CASKTSGSSYEQYF. Full variable domain (rest looked up from reference TRBV2 and TRBJ2-7): EPEVTQTPSHQVTQMGQEVILRCVPISNHLYFYWYRQILGQKVEFLVSFYNNEISEKSEIFDDQFSVERPDGSNFTLKIRSTKLEDSAMYFCASKTSGSSYEQYFGPGTRLTVT.